One T cell receptor (beta chain) is described in this entry. Its matching antigen is unknown. This record belongs to a study of cytomegalovirus exposure and HLA in healthy donors. In germline, CDR1 is SNHLY, CDR2 FYNNEI. V was clipped by 3 bases and J by 1 base; unmatched bases: 4. CDR3 length: 15 amino acids. Amplification used 60 Vbeta primers and 13 Jbeta primers. Data came from immunoSEQ multiplex PCR; TCRdb stores just in-frame clones and leaves some out. The table includes 200,000 to 250,000 clones, around 83% detected once. Study results and caveats: Relative to equally common others, HLA-associated TCR beta chains showed greater clonal expansion in a later analysis. Some V segments (TRBV6-2 and TRBV6-3 among them) were excluded as indistinguishable. Several top significant clusters appeared, in a later analysis, to be linked to common viral pathogens. Per published reports, the classifier diagnosed cytomegalovirus status with high specificity and sensitivity.

The specimen was PBMCs. The rearrangement links TRBV2 to TRBJ2-7, with 9 bases aligning to TRBD2. The source is a woman in her thirties or forties in good health and CMV-seronegative. The CDR3 loop reads CASSDMTSGSYEQYF. The CDR3, as DNA: TGTGCCAGCAGTGATATGACTAGCGGATCCTACGAGCAGTACTTC.